The sample holds a few counts of the clone carrying this T cell receptor beta chain. Its target is unknown. These data come from a study of neoadjuvant anti-PD-1 for oral cavity cancer. In the study overall: Before surgery, most patients got three to four biweekly 3 mg/kg nivolumab doses. Patients without progression received a fourth nivolumab dose around day 43, then surgical resection on days 50-56.

The method was immunoSEQ multiplex PCR; TCRdb's version includes in-frame clones alone and lacks a portion of them. This table has around 67,000 clones, roughly nine tenths appearing once. With 1 base clipped from V and 0 bases from J, the junction kept 15 bases outside the gene matches. The CDR3 has 21 amino acids. Germline assignment: CDR1 MNHEY and CDR2 SMNVEV (reference sequence). Study-level findings and limits: Only a few patients per response group were TCR-analyzed; validation needed.

Described time point: after neoadjuvant nivolumab, at surgical resection. Patients were newly diagnosed with stage II-IVA oral cavity squamous cell carcinoma without prior systemic or radiation treatment. The genes are TRBV27 and TRBJ2-1, with 10 bases that match TRBD2. Sequencing used PBMCs, obtained after nivolumab (anti-PD-1) treatment. This receptor was identified in a person aged 40 to 85 with oral cavity squamous cell carcinoma. The CDR3 DNA reads TGTGCCAGCAGTTTATTAGGCCCCCCTAGCGGGGGCGCCTTCTCCTACAATGAGCAGTTCTTC. Residues: CASSLLGPPSGGAFSYNEQFF.